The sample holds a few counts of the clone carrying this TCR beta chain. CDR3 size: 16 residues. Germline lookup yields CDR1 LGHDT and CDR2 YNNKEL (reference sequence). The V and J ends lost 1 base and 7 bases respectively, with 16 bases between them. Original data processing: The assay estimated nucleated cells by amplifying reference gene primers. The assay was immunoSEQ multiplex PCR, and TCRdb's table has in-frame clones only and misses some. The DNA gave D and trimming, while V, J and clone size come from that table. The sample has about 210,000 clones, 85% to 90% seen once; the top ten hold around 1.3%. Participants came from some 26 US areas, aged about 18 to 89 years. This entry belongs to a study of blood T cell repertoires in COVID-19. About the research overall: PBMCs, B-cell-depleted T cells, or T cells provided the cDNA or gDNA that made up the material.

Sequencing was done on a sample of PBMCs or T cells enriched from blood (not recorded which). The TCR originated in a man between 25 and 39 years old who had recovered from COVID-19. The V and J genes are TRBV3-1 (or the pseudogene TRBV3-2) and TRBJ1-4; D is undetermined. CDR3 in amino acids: CASSQAATRGGEKLFF. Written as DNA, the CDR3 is TGTGCCAGCAGCCAAGCCGCGACCCGAGGAGGTGAAAAACTGTTTTTT.